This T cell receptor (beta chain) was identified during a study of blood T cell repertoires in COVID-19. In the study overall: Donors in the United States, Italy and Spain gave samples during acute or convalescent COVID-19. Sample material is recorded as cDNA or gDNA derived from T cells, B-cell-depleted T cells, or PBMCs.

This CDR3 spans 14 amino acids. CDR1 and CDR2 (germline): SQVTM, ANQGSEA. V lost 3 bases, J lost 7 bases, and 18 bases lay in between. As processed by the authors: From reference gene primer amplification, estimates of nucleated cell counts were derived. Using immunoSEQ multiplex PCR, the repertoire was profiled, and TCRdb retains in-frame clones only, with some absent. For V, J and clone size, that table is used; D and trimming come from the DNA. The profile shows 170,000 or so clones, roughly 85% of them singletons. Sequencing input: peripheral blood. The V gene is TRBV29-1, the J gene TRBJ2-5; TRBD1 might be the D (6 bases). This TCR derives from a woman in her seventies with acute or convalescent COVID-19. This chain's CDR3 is CSVDDRGVGGTQYF. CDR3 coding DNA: TGCAGCGTTGACGACCGTGGGGTAGGGGGGACCCAGTACTTC.